This TCR beta chain was observed in a study of spatial heterogeneity in lung cancer. Whole-study context: There were consistently more beta-chain sequences detected than alpha-chain sequences.

V gave up 4 bases and J gave up 1 base; unmatched junction bases: 0. The CDR3 loop spans 15 amino acids. Regarding time point: sample taken at primary tumor resection. The sequenced material consisted of unsorted whole RNA from tumor, nontumor lung or frozen PBMC. The 60 to 80 donors had untreated early-stage non-small cell lung cancer. Every TCR cDNA molecule bore its own unique molecular identifier. A single record per CDR3 protein comes from TCRdb applying MiXCR to the 5' RACE reads. Here the sample spans around 1,600 distinct CDR3 sequences, 7.9% being singletons. This clonotype was counted many times. For a library built for alpha chains, this beta chain is a stray read; little rests on its size.

The receptor comes from a female donor with early-stage non-small cell lung cancer. The input for sequencing was normal lung tissue next to the tumor, taken at surgery. The chain combines TRBV12-3 or TRBV12-4 with TRBJ2-3, with 12 bases that match TRBD2. The CDR3 reads CASSWTSGGTDTQYF. Written as DNA, the CDR3 is TGTGCCAGCAGTTGGACTAGCGGGGGCACAGATACGCAGTATTTT.